Reported below is one TCR beta chain. Its antigen target is currently unknown. No clone much larger than this one lies a single base away; base qualities are absent. The germline V gene encodes CDR1 SGHNT and CDR2 YENEEA. Measured from the cysteine to the phenylalanine, the CDR3 is 14 residues long. The entry retains the CDR3 DNA only, 42 bases that are in frame from base 1. V was cut back by 11 bases and J by 6 bases, leaving a gap of 19 bases between them. The data were obtained in a study of blood T cell repertoires in COVID-19 (TCRdb year 2020). Study-level background: Samples from collaborators originated in the United States, Italy and Spain and spanned both the acute and convalescent phases of COVID-19. The prospective study material was composed of cDNA or gDNA derived from T cells, B-cell-depleted T cells, or PBMCs. Subjects who had been exposed to COVID-19, were actively infected with it, or had recovered from it provided the deeply sampled blood TCRbeta repertoires that made up the dataset. The repertoires were made available in a free public database intended to serve as a resource for research on the immune response to SARS-CoV-2. The samples were drawn from two sources: the first 160 participants of the ongoing ImmuneRACE study, and 1,000 to 1,500 subjects contributed by 6 global collaborators. Sample metadata almost always included a de-identified subject ID, COVID-19 status, age in years and sex. HLA class I and class II types, where available, came from metadata supplied by the sample provider rather than from assay-based typing.

One collaborating source in Seattle enrolled patients while the patients were actively infected and followed the patients over time throughout the course of disease. Each collaborating institution followed its own protocols to collect whole blood in K2EDTA tubes. For TCRbeta analysis, collaborators shipped samples as frozen whole blood, isolated PBMCs, or DNA extracted from either of those sample types. Study-level results and caveats: How much clinical and demographic metadata was included differed by source and by participant, and the metadata was provided uncurated.

TCRbeta CDR3 regions were amplified from genomic DNA by means of the immunoSEQ Assay, a bias-controlled multiplex PCR. In the paper's pipeline: Within the assay, amplification of reference gene primers was used to estimate how many nucleated cells each sample contained. To quantify the absolute abundance of each unique TCRbeta CDR3 rearrangement, sequence reads were collapsed and filtered. For each sample, productive Simpson clonality was calculated as the square root of Simpson's diversity index over productive rearrangements. The clones in this table, taken by TCRdb from immuneACCESS, are in-frame only. Not every clone is retained; where verified, under half of the shortfall comes from an unresolved V gene, and the cause of the rest is unknown. That table is the source of V, J and clone size, and D and trimming were worked out from the DNA. This sample comprises roughly 68,000 clones, approximately 85% of them detected only once. About 43% of the sample belongs to the ten largest clones.

The sequence came from a woman aged 55-75 years with COVID-19, enrolled during active disease. Sequenced material: peripheral blood. The receptor chain draws on TRBV11-3 and TRBJ2-2; the D segment could be TRBD2, given 6 matching bases. The nucleotide sequence is TGTGCCGTGCCAGCAATCGGGAGATCCGGGGAGCTGTTTTTT. Translated, it gives CAVPAIGRSGELFF.